This T cell receptor (beta chain) was sequenced for a study of regulatory T cells in long-lasting Graves disease. Remarks on this clonotype: Its antigen is undetermined. One base separates it from a far larger clone, so it is likely a read error.

Through Arm-PCR of CDR3 regions and iRepertoire HTBI primers, TCR beta libraries were built. A single record per CDR3 protein comes from TCRdb applying MiXCR to the multiplex PCR reads. Counted here are more than 350,000 distinct CDR3 sequences, about 15% occurring once; the ten biggest clones make up roughly 17%. The study's findings and limits: There were preferences for TRBV28, TRBJ1-2 and TRBJ2-5 in persistent disease.

CDR3 length: 17 residues. V shed 4 bases and J shed 10 bases, with 26 bases lying between them. Germline V gene sequence: CDR1 SGHAT, CDR2 FQNNGV. Time point described: newly diagnosed GD, antithyroid drugs for less than 3 months. Generation of the TCR library employed RNA extracted from PBMCs. The same data also went into a second study, on T cells in Graves' hyperthyroidism and ophthalmopathy.

The origin of this receptor is a woman between 25 and 40 years old with Graves disease. The rearrangement links TRBV11-2 to TRBJ2-1, with D perhaps TRBD2 (5 bases). Sample: peripheral blood mononuclear cells (PBMCs), taken at new diagnosis, from a patient treated with antithyroid drugs. The CDR3 sequence: CASSSVLAGQSSYEQFF. CDR3 in DNA: TGTGCCAGCAGCTCCGTCCTGGCGGGCCAGAGCTCCTACGAGCAGTTCTTC.